These 24 T cell receptor beta chains were all obtained from the same sample, sequenced in a study of blood T cell repertoires in COVID-19. The method was immunoSEQ multiplex PCR; TCRdb's version includes in-frame clones alone and lacks a portion of them. The table includes 190,000 or so clones, around nine tenths detected once. Sequencing input: peripheral blood. These receptors came from a man aged 40-50 years with active or convalescent COVID-19.

The genes are TRBV10-3 and TRBJ2-3; D is ambiguous. V was cut by 8 bases and J by 2 bases, with 17 bases left in between. CDR3 length: 15 amino acids. CDR1 is ENHRY and CDR2 is SYGVKD in the germline V gene. Written as DNA, the CDR3 is TGTGCCATCTTGAGCGCGGTGGCCTCCACAGATACGCAGTATTTT. Translation gives CAILSAVASTDTQYF.

The V call is TRBV7-2, the J call TRBJ1-6, with TRBD1 matching over 8 bases. The CDR3 sequence is 17 residues long. J was trimmed by 9 bases and V by 1 base; bases with no gene match: 11. Germline CDR1 and CDR2: SGHTA and FQGNSA. The CDR3 reads CASSLVPRTGLGSPLHF. The DNA for the CDR3 is TGTGCCAGCAGCTTAGTCCCGAGGACAGGGTTGGGTTCACCCCTCCACTTT. The full variable domain, rest sourced from reference TRBV7-2 and TRBJ1-6, is GAGVSQSPSNKVTEKGKDVELRCDPISGHTALYWYRQSLGQGLEFLIYFQGNSAPDKSGLPSDRFSAERTGGSVSTLTIQRTQQEDSAVYLCASSLVPRTGLGSPLHFGNGTRLTVT.

The chain joins TRBV30 to TRBJ1-3, with 8 positions matching TRBD1. The CDR3 consists of 13 residues. Germline values: CDR1 GTSNPN, CDR2 SVGIG (reference sequence). With 7 bases clipped from V and 4 bases from J, the junction kept 6 bases outside the gene matches. CDR3 coding DNA: TGTGCCTTTAGGACAGGGCTAGGAAACACCATATATTTT. Translated, it gives CAFRTGLGNTIYF. The variable domain in full, with the rest retrieved from reference TRBV30 and TRBJ1-3, is SQTIHQWPATLVQPVGSPLSLECTVEGTSNPNLYWYRQAAGRGLQLLFYSVGIGQISSEVPQNLSASRPQDRQFILSSKKLLLSDSGFYLCAFRTGLGNTIYFGEGSWLTVV.

The chain has TRBV2 and TRBJ1-5, with TRBD1 as a possible D gene (5 bases). Trimming took 1 base from V and 1 from J, leaving 11 bases between them. The CDR3 has 16 residues. Germline CDR1 reads SNHLY; CDR2 reads FYNNEI. CDR3 nucleotide sequence: TGTGCCAGCAGTGAAGGGACACTCGGGAGCAATCAGCCCCAGCATTTT. Translating gives CASSEGTLGSNQPQHF.

There are a few counts of this clone. The V gene is TRBV7-8, the J gene TRBJ1-5, with 7 bases identical to TRBD1. The junction had 2 bases not matched to a gene; V was cut back by 0 bases and J by 0 bases. The CDR3 has 16 residues. In germline, CDR1 is SGHVS, CDR2 FQNEAQ. CDR3 nucleotides: TGTGCCAGCAGCTTAGCGGGACAGCTTAGCAATCAGCCCCAGCATTTT. Translating gives CASSLAGQLSNQPQHF.

This clone was detected many times. The chain joins TRBV2 to TRBJ2-5, with D perhaps TRBD1 (6 bases). Trimming shortened V by 2 bases and J by 5 bases, and 24 bases separated the two germline ends. From germline, CDR1 is SNHLY and CDR2 FYNNEI. CDR3 length: 18 residues. CDR3: CASSEPWYVDSFRETQYF. The CDR3 DNA is TGTGCCAGCAGTGAACCGTGGTACGTGGACAGTTTTAGGGAGACCCAGTACTTC.

Note on this clone: This sample also contains other DNA sequences that code for the same CDR3. The chain combines TRBV4-2 with TRBJ1-5; 7 bases align to TRBD1. The CDR3 spans 16 residues. J was trimmed by 2 bases and V by 0 bases; bases with no gene match: 4. Germline-derived CDR1 and CDR2 are LGHNA and YNFKEQ. CDR3 sequence (DNA): TGTGCCAGCAGCCAAGATCCCCAGGGGGGCAATCAGCCCCAGCATTTT. Translation: CASSQDPQGGNQPQHF.

V gene TRBV19 combines with J gene TRBJ2-5; D may be TRBD2 (7 bases). Looked up from germline, CDR1 is LNHDA and CDR2 is SQIVND (reference sequence). The CDR3 contains 14 residues. The germline V and J ends were trimmed by 3 bases and 5 bases, with 13 bases remaining between them. The CDR3, as DNA: TGTGCCAGTAGTATCGGGGGGCATCGGGAGACCCAGTACTTC. Translation gives CASSIGGHRETQYF.

The chain couples TRBV7-2 to TRBJ2-7; possible D gene TRBD1, 5 bases. The length of the CDR3 is 14 residues. Germline V gene lookup returns CDR1 SGHTA and CDR2 FQGNSA. Trimming cost V 4 bases and J 1 base, with 11 bases left between them. The CDR3 DNA reads as TGTGCCAGCAGCTGGCCAGGGCTATCCTACGAGCAGTACTTC. Its translation: CASSWPGLSYEQYF.

This chain joins TRBV28 and TRBJ2-7; D possibly corresponds to TRBD1 (5 bases). The ends were cut back, 3 bases at V and 0 bases at J, with 21 bases in the middle. The CDR3 spans 18 residues. CDR1 MDHEN and CDR2 SYDVKM come from the germline V gene. The DNA of the CDR3 is TGTGCCAGCAGTTTCGCCCCCCCCGCCCGACAGCACTCCTACGAGCAGTACTTC. Its protein is CASSFAPPARQHSYEQYF.

The rearrangement links TRBV28 to TRBJ2-3, with D maybe TRBD2 (7 bases). The V gene lost 7 bases and the J gene lost 3 bases, with 23 bases spanning the gap. Germline V gives CDR1 MDHEN, CDR2 SYDVKM. The CDR3 is 17 residues long. CDR3 in amino acids: CASTPSQGREGTDTQYF. In DNA, the CDR3 is TGTGCCAGCACTCCCTCACAGGGCAGGGAGGGGACAGATACGCAGTATTTT.

The chain couples TRBV5-1 to TRBJ2-1; 8 nucleotides align to TRBD1. The CDR3 sequence is 16 residues long. Trimming cost V 0 bases and J 6 bases; bases outside gene matches: 8. The germline V gene has CDR1 SGHRS and CDR2 YFSETQ. In nucleotides, the CDR3 is TGCGCCAGCAGCTTGGCCGGGACAGGAATGACCAATGAGCAGTTCTTC. Protein sequence: CASSLAGTGMTNEQFF. Variable domain in full (rest from reference TRBV5-1 and TRBJ2-1): KAGVTQTPRYLIKTRGQQVTLSCSPISGHRSVSWYQQTPGQGLQFLFEYFSETQRNKGNFPGRFSGRQFSNSRSEMNVSTLELGDSALYLCASSLAGTGMTNEQFFGPGTRLTVL.

The rearrangement links TRBV9 to TRBJ2-3, with 10 bases matching TRBD1. Germline assignment: CDR1 SGDLS and CDR2 YYNGEE. The J segment lost 4 bases and the V segment lost 4 bases, leaving 6 bases of the junction unmatched. This CDR3 is 15 amino acids long. In DNA, the CDR3 is TGTGCCAGCAGCTTAGACAGGGGGCTATCAGATACGCAGTATTTT. This gives the protein CASSLDRGLSDTQYF.

The chain links TRBV29-1 to TRBJ2-1; the D is unclear. Per the germline V gene, CDR1 is SQVTM and CDR2 is ANQGSEA. V was pared by 5 bases and J by 3 bases, with 11 bases between. The CDR3 is 13 residues long. CDR3 sequence: CSVRWQVYNEQFF. DNA of the CDR3: TGCAGCGTTCGGTGGCAGGTCTACAATGAGCAGTTCTTC.

This rearrangement joins TRBV10-2 to TRBJ2-7; 8 nucleotides match TRBD2. There are 15 residues in the CDR3. From germline, CDR1 is WSHSY and CDR2 SAAADI. After removal of 4 bases from V and 4 bases from J, the junction contained 9 bases not matched to a gene. In DNA, the CDR3 is TGCGCCAGCAGTGGATACGTAGCGGGGACATACGAGCAGTACTTC. Residues: CASSGYVAGTYEQYF.

The chain links TRBV30 to TRBJ1-4; the D gene is possibly TRBD1 (6 bases). Germline CDR1 reads GTSNPN; CDR2 reads SVGIG (reference sequence). This CDR3 comprises 16 residues. V gave up 2 bases and J gave up 3 bases, with 16 bases separating them. As DNA, the CDR3 is TGTGCCTGGAGTTCAGTCGTAGGGGGGGCTAATGAAAAACTGTTTTTT. Protein product: CAWSSVVGGANEKLFF.

The chain links TRBV4-2 to TRBJ2-7, with 9 bases fitting TRBD1. This CDR3 contains 15 residues. V shed 6 bases, J shed 6 bases, and the junction held 12 bases outside the gene matches. Germline CDR1 reads LGHNA; CDR2 reads YNFKEQ. CDR3: CASRPSPGQGFEQYF. The CDR3 region has the DNA TGTGCCAGCAGACCTTCTCCGGGACAGGGCTTCGAGCAGTACTTC.

In DNA, the CDR3 is TGTGCCAGCAGCTTGGGACAGGCATTAGAGACCCAGTACTTC. The encoded protein is CASSLGQALETQYF. V is TRBV5-4 and J is TRBJ2-5, with a possible D match to TRBD1 (6 bases). CDR3 size: 14 residues. V was clipped by 0 bases and J by 4 bases, with 10 bases between them. Germline V lookup: CDR1 SGHNT, CDR2 YYREEE (reference sequence). Full variable domain (rest looked up from reference TRBV5-4 and TRBJ2-5): ETGVTQSPTHLIKTRGQQVTLRCSSQSGHNTVSWYQQALGQGPQFIFQYYREEENGRGNFPPRFSGLQFPNYSSELNVNALELDDSALYLCASSLGQALETQYFGPGTRLLVL.

The V gene is TRBV27, the J gene TRBJ2-5, with 7 bases lining up with TRBD2. The germline gives CDR1 MNHEY, CDR2 SMNVEV (reference sequence). The CDR3 runs to 15 residues. V was clipped by 5 bases and J by 2 bases; unmatched bases: 8. The CDR3 loop is CASSPRAGRQETQYF. The CDR3 bases are TGTGCCAGCAGTCCCCGAGCGGGACGGCAAGAGACCCAGTACTTC.

J is TRBJ2-2 and V is TRBV5-4; D possibly corresponds to TRBD1 (5 bases). V was clipped by 5 bases and J by 5 bases, with 19 bases between them. This CDR3 comprises 16 residues. The germline gives CDR1 SGHNT, CDR2 YYREEE (reference sequence). The CDR3 region has the DNA TGTGCCAGCAGGCCCGGCGACAGATCTCGAACCGGGGAGCTGTTTTTT. It encodes CASRPGDRSRTGELFF.

The chain links TRBV10-2 to TRBJ2-3; D remains ambiguous. Germline assignment: CDR1 WSHSY and CDR2 SAAADI. The V end lost 1 base, the J end lost 6 bases, and 5 bases lay between the germline ends. CDR3 length: 12 residues. CDR3 sequence: CASSEFTDTQYF. The DNA for the CDR3 is TGCGCCAGCAGTGAGTTTACTGATACGCAGTATTTT.

This chain connects TRBV27 to TRBJ1-6; tentative D call: TRBD1 (5 bases). Germline lookup yields CDR1 MNHEY and CDR2 SMNVEV (reference sequence). Trimming took 3 bases from V and 9 from J, leaving 12 bases between them. This CDR3 has 14 amino acids. CDR3 region: CASSFGGDLSPLHF. Written as DNA, the CDR3 is TGTGCCAGCAGTTTCGGGGGGGACCTTTCACCCCTCCACTTT.

The J gene is TRBJ2-2, the V gene TRBV24-1; no firm D call. Germline V gene sequence: CDR1 KGHDR, CDR2 SFDVKD. V dropped 4 bases and J dropped 9 bases, with 5 bases sitting between them. This CDR3 spans 11 amino acids. The CDR3, as DNA: TGTGCCACCAGTGAGAGGTGGGAGCTGTTTTTT. As protein: CATSERWELFF.

J is TRBJ2-5 and V is TRBV5-1, with D perhaps TRBD1 (5 bases). V lost 4 bases, J lost 0 bases, and 7 bases lay in between. Germline CDR1 and CDR2: SGHRS and YFSETQ. The CDR3 has 13 amino acids. As DNA, the CDR3 is TGCGCCAGCAGCAGGGGCAACCAAGAGACCCAGTACTTC. This encodes CASSRGNQETQYF.